This T cell receptor beta chain derives from a study of cytomegalovirus exposure and HLA in healthy donors. The study, taken as a whole, reports: The likely origin of a cluster of highly shared sequence variants was a sequencing artifact.

Concerning this clone itself: The antigen is not known.

The V gene's germline CDR1 is ENHRY and CDR2 SYGVKD. V was clipped by 6 bases and J by 7 bases; unmatched bases: 9. This CDR3 is 14 amino acids long. It was with 60 Vbeta and 13 Jbeta primers that the PCR ran. Methods used by the authors: In a later analysis, the count reached approximately 80 million unique TCR beta chains, with roughly 12 million shared. Some clones are missing from TCRdb's copy, which holds only in-frame ones; the method was immunoSEQ multiplex PCR. Clone size and V and J calls were adopted from that table, with D and trimming inferred from the DNA. The data contain roughly 110,000 clones, 71% of them singletons.

Sequenced: PBMCs. The chain has TRBV10-3 and TRBJ2-7; 10 bases fit TRBD2. The origin of this receptor is a female donor in good health and CMV-seronegative. The CDR3 bases are TGTGCCATCAGCCCCGGGACTAGCGCGTGGGAGCAGTACTTC. Amino acids: CAISPGTSAWEQYF.